This T cell receptor beta chain was captured in a study of T-cell reconstitution after alpha-beta-depleted transplantation in children. Trimming removed 0 bases at V and 0 bases at J, with 8 bases between. The CDR3 is 15 amino acids. CDR1 is GTSNPN, CDR2 SVGIG, per germline (reference sequence). A TCRbeta library incorporating unique molecular identifiers was prepared. TCRdb fed the PCR reads into MiXCR, producing one record per CDR3 protein. The data show approximately 400,000 distinct CDR3 sequences, around 9.9% seen once. In its sample, this clonotype was seen many times. The source was PBMCs from the stem cell graft donor, collected from the stem cell graft. The source is a human donor who donated a stem cell graft to a child with acute myeloid leukemia. This chain uses TRBV30 with TRBJ2-2, with D possibly matching TRBD2 (5 bases). This chain's CDR3 is CAWSVHGANTGELFF. The CDR3 region has the DNA TGTGCCTGGAGTGTACACGGGGCGAACACCGGGGAGCTGTTTTTT.